The 3 T cell receptor beta chains in this list originate from one sample, sequenced in a study of molecular identifiers for immune sequencing clone quantification. TCRdb fed the PCR reads into MiXCR, producing one record per CDR3 protein. The sample contains around 470,000 distinct CDR3 sequences, 20% to 25% of which appear only once. Sample: naive CD8+ T cells from blood, with Jurkat cell RNA spiked in. Subset specified: FACS-sorted CD8+CD4-CCR7+CD45RA+ naive T cells. The origin of the receptors is a human donor in good health. Some libraries in this study had Jurkat cell RNA spiked in.

Notes on this clonotype: This CDR3 is missing its conserved last phenylalanine or tryptophan, likely due to a read error. V and J are TRBV4-3 and TRBJ1-6, with D hard to call. Germline V gene sequence: CDR1 LGHNA, CDR2 YSLEER. V lost 4 bases and J lost 1, with 5 bases in between. CDR3 length: 14 residues. The chain's CDR3 is CASSPDSYNSPLHL. DNA of the CDR3: TGCGCCAGCAGCCCGGATTCCTATAATTCACCCCTCCACCTT.

There are many counts of this clonotype. The rearrangement joins TRBV6-6 to TRBJ1-2; possible D gene TRBD1, 5 bases. Germline CDR1 is MNHNY and CDR2 is SVGAGI (reference sequence). This CDR3 is built from 18 residues. V lost 2 bases, J lost 0 bases, and 19 bases lay in between. CDR3 bases: TGTGCCAGCAGTTACCCCACCCGCGAGTCGACAGCTAACTATGGCTACACCTTC. Translation gives CASSYPTRESTANYGYTF.

About this clonotype itself: Just one base apart from a much larger clone, this may be a read error. The rearrangement uses TRBV6-5 and TRBJ2-7; 9 bases are shared with TRBD2. The CDR3 totals 14 residues. Trimming took 11 bases from V and 5 from J; bases not matched to a gene: 13. Germline V CDR1 and CDR2: MNHEY, SVGAGI. The CDR3: CAGTPLAGLDEQYF. DNA of the CDR3: TGTGCCGGCACTCCACTAGCGGGTTTGGACGAGCAGTACTTC.